The sequence of this T cell receptor beta chain was determined in a study of glioma-infiltrating T cells. Study-wide background: Dexamethasone exposure before glioma surgery was limited to six or fewer days.

Study outcomes and limitations: Patients with low tissue-blood divergence carried a signature set of shared blood CDR3 motifs. Tissue-blood divergence was below expectation in non-neoplastic patients, above in gliomas.

The sample holds many counts of this clonotype. The antigen is not known. Amplification of TCR alpha and beta CDR3 regions from RNA used iRepertoire nested multiplex PCR. TCRdb called the multiplex PCR reads again in MiXCR, with one record for every CDR3 protein. The table lists approximately 400,000 distinct CDR3 sequences, 41% of them singletons, with around 12% in the top ten. CDR3 length equals 15 residues. V was pared by 0 bases and J by 4 bases, with 10 bases between. The germline gives CDR1 MNHEY, CDR2 SMNVEV (reference sequence). The sequencing sample was made of glioma tissue, nonneoplastic brain tissue, or PBMCs (not recorded which). The genes are TRBV27 and TRBJ2-1; the D gene is possibly TRBD2 (5 bases). This TCR was recovered from a human donor with low-grade glioma or glioblastoma, undergoing nonglioma brain surgery, or in good health (not recorded which). CDR3 DNA sequence: TGTGCCAGCAGTTTATCGGTAACTAGTTACAATGAGCAGTTCTTC. As protein: CASSLSVTSYNEQFF.